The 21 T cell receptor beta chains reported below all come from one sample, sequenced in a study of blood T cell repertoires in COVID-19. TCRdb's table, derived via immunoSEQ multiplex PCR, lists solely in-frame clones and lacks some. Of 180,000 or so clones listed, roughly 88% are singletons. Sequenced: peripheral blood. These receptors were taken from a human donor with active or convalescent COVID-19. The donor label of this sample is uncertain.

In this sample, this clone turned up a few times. CDR3 protein: CASSHGGSGANVLTF. For the CDR3, the DNA is TGCGCCAGCAGCCACGGAGGCTCTGGGGCCAACGTCCTGACTTTC. V gene TRBV5-1 combines with J gene TRBJ2-6; D may be TRBD2 (5 bases). The CDR3 is made up of 15 amino acids. Germline loops: CDR1 SGHRS, CDR2 YFSETQ. Trimming took off 4 bases at V and 0 bases at J, with 8 bases between the two ends.

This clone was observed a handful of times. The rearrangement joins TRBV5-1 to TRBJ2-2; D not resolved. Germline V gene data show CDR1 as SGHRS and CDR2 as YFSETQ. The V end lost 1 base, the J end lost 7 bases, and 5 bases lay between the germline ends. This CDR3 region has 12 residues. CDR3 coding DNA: TGCGCCAGCAGCTTGTATATCGGGGAGCTGTTTTTT. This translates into CASSLYIGELFF. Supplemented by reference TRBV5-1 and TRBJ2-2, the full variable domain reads KAGVTQTPRYLIKTRGQQVTLSCSPISGHRSVSWYQQTPGQGLQFLFEYFSETQRNKGNFPGRFSGRQFSNSRSEMNVSTLELGDSALYLCASSLYIGELFFGEGSRLTVL.

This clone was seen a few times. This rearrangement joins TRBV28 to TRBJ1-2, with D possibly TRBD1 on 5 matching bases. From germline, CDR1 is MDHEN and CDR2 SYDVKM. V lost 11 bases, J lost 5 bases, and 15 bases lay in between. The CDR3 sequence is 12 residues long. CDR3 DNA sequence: TGTGCCGCCGGGGGGGATACGTATGGCTACACCTTC. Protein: CAAGGDTYGYTF.

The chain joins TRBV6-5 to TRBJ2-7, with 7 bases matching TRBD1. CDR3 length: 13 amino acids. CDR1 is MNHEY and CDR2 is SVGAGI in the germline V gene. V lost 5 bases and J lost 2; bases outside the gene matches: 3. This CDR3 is CASSMGQTYEQYF. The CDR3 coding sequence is TGTGCCAGCAGTATGGGACAGACCTACGAGCAGTACTTC.

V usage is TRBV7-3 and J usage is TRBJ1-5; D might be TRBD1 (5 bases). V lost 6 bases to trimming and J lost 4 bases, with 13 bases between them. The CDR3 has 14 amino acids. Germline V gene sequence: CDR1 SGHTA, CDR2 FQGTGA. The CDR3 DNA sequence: TGTGCCAGCAGTAAGAGGGGAGGGAATCAGCCCCAGCATTTT. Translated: CASSKRGGNQPQHF.

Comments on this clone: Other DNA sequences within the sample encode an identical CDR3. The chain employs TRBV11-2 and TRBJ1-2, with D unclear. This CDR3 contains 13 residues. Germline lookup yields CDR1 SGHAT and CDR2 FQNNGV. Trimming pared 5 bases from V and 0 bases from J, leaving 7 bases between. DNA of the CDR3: TGTGCCAGCAGCCCCCAGGCTAACTATGGCTACACCTTC. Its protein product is CASSPQANYGYTF.

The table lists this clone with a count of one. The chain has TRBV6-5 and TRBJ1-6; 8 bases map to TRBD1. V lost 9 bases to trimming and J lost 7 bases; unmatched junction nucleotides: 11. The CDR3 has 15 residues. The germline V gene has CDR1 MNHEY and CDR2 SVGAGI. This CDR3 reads CASNRQGAPNSPLHF. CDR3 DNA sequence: TGTGCCAGTAACCGCCAGGGGGCGCCGAATTCACCCCTCCACTTT.

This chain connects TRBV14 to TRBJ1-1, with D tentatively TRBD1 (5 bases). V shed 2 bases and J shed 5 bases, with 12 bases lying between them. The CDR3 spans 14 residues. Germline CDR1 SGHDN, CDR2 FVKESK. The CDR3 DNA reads TGTGCCAGCAGCCAATTAGGGGTTGGGACTGAAGCTTTCTTT. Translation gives CASSQLGVGTEAFF.

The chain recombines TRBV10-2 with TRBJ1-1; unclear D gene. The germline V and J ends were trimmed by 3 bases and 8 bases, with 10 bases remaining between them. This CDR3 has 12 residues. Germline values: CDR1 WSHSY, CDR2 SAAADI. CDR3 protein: CASSEIGAEAFF. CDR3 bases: TGCGCCAGCAGTGAAATAGGAGCAGAAGCTTTCTTT.

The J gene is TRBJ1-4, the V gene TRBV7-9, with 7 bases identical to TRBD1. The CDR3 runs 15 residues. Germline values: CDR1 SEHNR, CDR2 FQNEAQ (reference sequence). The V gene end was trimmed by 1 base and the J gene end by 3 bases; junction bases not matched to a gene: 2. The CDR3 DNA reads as TGTGCCAGCAGCTTAGATACAGGGGCTAATGAAAAACTGTTTTTT. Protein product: CASSLDTGANEKLFF.

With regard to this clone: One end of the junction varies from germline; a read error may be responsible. The DNA for the CDR3 is TGTGCCATCAGTGAGTCGATATCCGCAGGGGATGTCTTC. Protein: CAISESISAGDVF. This chain connects TRBV10-3 to TRBJ1-2, with D possibly being TRBD1 (6 bases). This CDR3 spans 13 amino acids. The germline V gene has CDR1 ENHRY and CDR2 SYGVKD.

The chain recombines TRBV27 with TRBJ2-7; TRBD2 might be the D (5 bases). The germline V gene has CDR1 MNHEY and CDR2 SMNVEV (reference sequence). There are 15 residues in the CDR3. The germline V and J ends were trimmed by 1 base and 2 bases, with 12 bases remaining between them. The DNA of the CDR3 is TGTGCCAGCAGTTTATTCGCCTCCGGGACCTACGAGCAGTACTTC. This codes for CASSLFASGTYEQYF.

CDR3 sequence: CASTQGSGYTF. CDR3 coding DNA: TGTGCCAGCACCCAGGGAAGTGGCTACACCTTC. The chain is built from TRBV6-5 and TRBJ1-2; D is perhaps TRBD1 (5 bases). V lost 7 bases and J lost 7, with 10 bases in between. The CDR3 has 11 residues. Germline V lookup: CDR1 MNHEY, CDR2 SVGAGI.

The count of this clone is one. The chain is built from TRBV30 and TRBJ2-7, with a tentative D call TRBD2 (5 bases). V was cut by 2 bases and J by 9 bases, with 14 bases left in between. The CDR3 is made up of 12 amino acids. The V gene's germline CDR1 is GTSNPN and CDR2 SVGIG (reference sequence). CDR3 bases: TGTGCCTGGAGTCTGAGAGCGGCGGTGCAGTACTTC. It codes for CAWSLRAAVQYF.

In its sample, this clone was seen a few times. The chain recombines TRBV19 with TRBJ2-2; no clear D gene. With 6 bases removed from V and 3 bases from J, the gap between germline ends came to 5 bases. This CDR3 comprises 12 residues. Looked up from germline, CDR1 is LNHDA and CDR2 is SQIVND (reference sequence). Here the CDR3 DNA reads TGTGCCAGTAGGTCCTACACCGGGGAGCTGTTTTTT. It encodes CASRSYTGELFF.

This chain's CDR3 is CASSSGRGDTQYF. The CDR3 DNA reads TGTGCCAGCAGCTCAGGGAGGGGAGATACGCAGTATTTT. The rearrangement uses TRBV5-4 and TRBJ2-3; 7 bases fit TRBD2. CDR1 is SGHNT and CDR2 is YYREEE in the germline V gene (reference sequence). The V gene end was trimmed by 3 bases and the J gene end by 5 bases; junction bases not matched to a gene: 3. This CDR3 has 13 residues.

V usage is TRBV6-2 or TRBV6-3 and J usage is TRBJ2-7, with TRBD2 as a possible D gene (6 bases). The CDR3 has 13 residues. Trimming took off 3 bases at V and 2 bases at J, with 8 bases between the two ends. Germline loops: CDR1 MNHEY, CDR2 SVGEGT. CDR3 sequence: CASSYGGTYEQYF. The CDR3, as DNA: TGTGCCAGCAGTTATGGGGGGACCTACGAGCAGTACTTC.

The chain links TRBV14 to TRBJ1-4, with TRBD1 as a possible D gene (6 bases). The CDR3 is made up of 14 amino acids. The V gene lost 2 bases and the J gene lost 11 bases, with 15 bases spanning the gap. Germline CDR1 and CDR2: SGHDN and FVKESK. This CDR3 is CASSQSRTTGKLFF. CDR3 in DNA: TGTGCCAGCAGCCAATCCCGGACAACAGGGAAACTGTTTTTT.

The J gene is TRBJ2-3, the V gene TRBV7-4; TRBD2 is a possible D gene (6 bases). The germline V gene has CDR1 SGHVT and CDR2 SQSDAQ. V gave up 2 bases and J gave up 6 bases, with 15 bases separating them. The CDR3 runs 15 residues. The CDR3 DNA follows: TGTGCCAGCAGCTTAATCCGACTAGGAGGGGATACGCAGTATTTT. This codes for CASSLIRLGGDTQYF.

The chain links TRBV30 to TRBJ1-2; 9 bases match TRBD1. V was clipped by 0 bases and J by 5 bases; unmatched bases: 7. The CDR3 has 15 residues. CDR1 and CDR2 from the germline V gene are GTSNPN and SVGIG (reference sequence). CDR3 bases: TGTGCCTGGAGTGTCGCGGCGGACAGGGGATATGGCTACACCTTC. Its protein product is CAWSVAADRGYGYTF.

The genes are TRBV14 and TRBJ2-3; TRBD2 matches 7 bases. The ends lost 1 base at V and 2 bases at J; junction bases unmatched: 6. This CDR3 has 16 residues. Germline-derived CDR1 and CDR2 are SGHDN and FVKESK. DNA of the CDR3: TGTGCCAGCAGCCAAGCGGCGGGAGCACCCACAGATACGCAGTATTTT. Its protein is CASSQAAGAPTDTQYF.